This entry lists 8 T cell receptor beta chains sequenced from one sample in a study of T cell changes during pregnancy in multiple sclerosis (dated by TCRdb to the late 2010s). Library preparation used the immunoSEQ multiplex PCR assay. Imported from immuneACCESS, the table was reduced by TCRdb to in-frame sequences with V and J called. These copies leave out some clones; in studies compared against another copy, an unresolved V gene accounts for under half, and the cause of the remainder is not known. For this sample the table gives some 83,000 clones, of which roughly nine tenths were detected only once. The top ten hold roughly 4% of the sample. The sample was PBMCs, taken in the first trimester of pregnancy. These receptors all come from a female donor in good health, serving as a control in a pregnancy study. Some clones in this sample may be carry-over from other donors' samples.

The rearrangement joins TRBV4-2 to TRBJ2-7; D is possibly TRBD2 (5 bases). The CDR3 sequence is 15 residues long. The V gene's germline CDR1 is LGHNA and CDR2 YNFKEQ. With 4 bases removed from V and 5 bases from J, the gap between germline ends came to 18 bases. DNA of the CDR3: TGTGCCAGCAGCCCGGAGGTTGTAAAAACCAACGAGCAGTACTTC. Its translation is CASSPEVVKTNEQYF.

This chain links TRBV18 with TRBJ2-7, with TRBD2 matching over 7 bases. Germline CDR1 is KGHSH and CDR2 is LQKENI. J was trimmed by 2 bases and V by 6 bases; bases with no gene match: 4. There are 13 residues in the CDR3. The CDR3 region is CASSQTSAYEQYF. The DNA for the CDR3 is TGTGCCAGCTCGCAAACTAGCGCCTACGAGCAGTACTTC.

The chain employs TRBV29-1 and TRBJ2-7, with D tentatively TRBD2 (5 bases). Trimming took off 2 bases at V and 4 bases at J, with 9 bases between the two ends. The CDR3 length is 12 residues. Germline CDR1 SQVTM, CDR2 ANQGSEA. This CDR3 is CSVEIGGYEQYF. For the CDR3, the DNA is TGCAGCGTTGAAATCGGAGGATACGAGCAGTACTTC.

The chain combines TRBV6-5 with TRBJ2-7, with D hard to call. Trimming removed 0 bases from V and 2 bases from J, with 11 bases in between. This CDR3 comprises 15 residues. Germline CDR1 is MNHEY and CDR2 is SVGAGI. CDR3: CASSYSQGGTYEQYF. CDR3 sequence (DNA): TGTGCCAGCAGTTACTCGCAAGGCGGAACCTACGAGCAGTACTTC.

The DNA of the CDR3 is TGTGCCAGCGGCCCGGGACTCCTATCGGAGCAGTTCTTC. The encoded protein is CASGPGLLSEQFF. The J gene is TRBJ2-1, the V gene TRBV7-8, with D tentatively TRBD2 (6 bases). The V end lost 8 bases, the J end lost 10 bases, and 18 bases lay between the germline ends. There are 13 residues in the CDR3. Germline V gene lookup returns CDR1 SGHVS and CDR2 FQNEAQ.

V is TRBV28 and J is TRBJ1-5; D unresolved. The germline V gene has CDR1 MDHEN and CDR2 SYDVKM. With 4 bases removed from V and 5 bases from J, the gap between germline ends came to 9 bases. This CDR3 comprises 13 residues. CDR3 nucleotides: TGTGCCAGCAGTTCACGCGGGGATCAGCCCCAGCATTTT. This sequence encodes CASSSRGDQPQHF.

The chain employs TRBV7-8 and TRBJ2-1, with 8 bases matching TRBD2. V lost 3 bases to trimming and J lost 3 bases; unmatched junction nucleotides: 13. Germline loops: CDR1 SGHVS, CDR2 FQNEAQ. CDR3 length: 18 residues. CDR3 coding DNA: TGTGCCAGCAGCTTTTTCCGGCCGGGGACTAGGTTCTACAATGAGCAGTTCTTC. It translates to CASSFFRPGTRFYNEQFF.

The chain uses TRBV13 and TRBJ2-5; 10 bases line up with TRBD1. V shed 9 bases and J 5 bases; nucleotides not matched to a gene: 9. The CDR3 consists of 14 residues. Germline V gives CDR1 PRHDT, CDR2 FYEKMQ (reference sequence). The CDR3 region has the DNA TGTGCCAGTATGACAGGGGGCCTCCTGGAGACCCAGTACTTC. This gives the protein CASMTGGLLETQYF.